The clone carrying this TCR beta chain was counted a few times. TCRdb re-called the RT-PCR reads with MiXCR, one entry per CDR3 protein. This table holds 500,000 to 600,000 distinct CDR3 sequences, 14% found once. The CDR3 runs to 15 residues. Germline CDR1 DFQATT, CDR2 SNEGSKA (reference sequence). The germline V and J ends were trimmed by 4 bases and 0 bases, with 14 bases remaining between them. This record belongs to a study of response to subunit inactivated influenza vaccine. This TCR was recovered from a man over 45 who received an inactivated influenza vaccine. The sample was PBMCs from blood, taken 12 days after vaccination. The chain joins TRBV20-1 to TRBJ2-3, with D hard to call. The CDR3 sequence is CSAIKLSESTDTQYF. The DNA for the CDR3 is TGCAGTGCTATAAAGTTGAGCGAGAGCACAGATACGCAGTATTTT.